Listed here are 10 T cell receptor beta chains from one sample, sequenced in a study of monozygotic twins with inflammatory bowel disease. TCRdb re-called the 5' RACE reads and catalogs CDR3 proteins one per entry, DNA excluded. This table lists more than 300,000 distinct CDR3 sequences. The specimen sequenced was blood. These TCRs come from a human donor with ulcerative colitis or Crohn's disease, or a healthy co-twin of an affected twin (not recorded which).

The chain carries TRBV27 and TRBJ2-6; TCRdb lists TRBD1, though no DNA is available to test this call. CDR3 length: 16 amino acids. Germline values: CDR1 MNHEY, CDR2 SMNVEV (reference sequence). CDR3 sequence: CASSFGGTSGANVLTF.

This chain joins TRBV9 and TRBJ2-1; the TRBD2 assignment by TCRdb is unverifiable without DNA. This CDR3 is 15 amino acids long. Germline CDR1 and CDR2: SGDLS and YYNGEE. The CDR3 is CASSVGTSDYNEQFF.

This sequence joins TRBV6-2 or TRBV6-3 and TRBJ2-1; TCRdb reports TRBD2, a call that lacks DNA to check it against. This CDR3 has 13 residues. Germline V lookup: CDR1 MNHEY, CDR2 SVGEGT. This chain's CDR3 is CAIGRASYNEQFF.

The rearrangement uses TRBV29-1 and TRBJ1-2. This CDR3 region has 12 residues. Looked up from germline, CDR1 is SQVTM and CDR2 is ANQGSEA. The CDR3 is CSVGHRPGGYTF.

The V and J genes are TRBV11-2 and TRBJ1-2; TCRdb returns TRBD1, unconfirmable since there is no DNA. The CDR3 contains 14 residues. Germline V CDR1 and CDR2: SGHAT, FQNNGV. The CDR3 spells CASSLDNGGYGYTF.

This CDR3 reads CASSYPGSGSYEQYF. This chain links TRBV28 with TRBJ2-7; the D call from TCRdb, TRBD2, cannot be confirmed without DNA. The CDR3 runs 15 residues. From germline, CDR1 is MDHEN and CDR2 SYDVKM.

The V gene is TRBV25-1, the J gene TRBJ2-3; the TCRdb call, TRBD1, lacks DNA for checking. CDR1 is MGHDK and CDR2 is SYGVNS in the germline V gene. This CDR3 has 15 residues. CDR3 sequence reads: CASSGRQGLGDTQYF.

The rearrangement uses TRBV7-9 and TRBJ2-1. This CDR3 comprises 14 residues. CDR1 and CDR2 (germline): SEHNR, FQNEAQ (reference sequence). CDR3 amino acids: CASSLAGSDNEQFF. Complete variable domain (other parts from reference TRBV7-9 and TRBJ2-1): DTGVSQNPRHKITKRGQNVTFRCDPISEHNRLYWYRQTLGQGPEFLTYFQNEAQLEKSRLLSDRFSAERPKGSFSTLEIQRTEQGDSAMYLCASSLAGSDNEQFFGPGTRLTVL.

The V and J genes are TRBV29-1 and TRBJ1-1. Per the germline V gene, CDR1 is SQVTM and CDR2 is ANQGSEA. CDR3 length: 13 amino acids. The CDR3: CSVGRQLNTEAFF.

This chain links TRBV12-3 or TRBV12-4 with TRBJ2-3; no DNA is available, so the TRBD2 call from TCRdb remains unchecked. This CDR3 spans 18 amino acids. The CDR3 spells CASSFSTPGTSGARAQYF.